This T cell receptor beta chain derives from a study of blood T cell repertoires in COVID-19. About the study: The cDNA or gDNA used as material had been derived from T cells, B-cell-depleted T cells, or PBMCs.

Germline V gene data show CDR1 as MDHEN and CDR2 as SYDVKM. The CDR3 is 14 residues long. V lost 6 bases to trimming and J lost 11 bases, with 17 bases between them. TCRdb keeps only in-frame clones here, not all; method: immunoSEQ multiplex PCR. The data hold fewer than 200,000 clones, with 88% observed a single time. The study drew participants aged about 18 to 89 years from some 25 US areas. Donors were grouped by their self-reported clinical history. Two negative PCRs, clearance, or symptom resolution characterized the recovered Cohort 3 donors. The chain has TRBV28 and TRBJ1-6; unclear D gene. Input material: PBMCs or T cells enriched from blood (not recorded which). The sequence was collected from a woman in her late teens or twenties who had recovered from COVID-19. CDR3 loop: CASSDSLREPPLHF. The CDR3 DNA follows: TGTGCCAGCAGCGACTCCCTCCGGGAGCCACCCCTCCACTTT.